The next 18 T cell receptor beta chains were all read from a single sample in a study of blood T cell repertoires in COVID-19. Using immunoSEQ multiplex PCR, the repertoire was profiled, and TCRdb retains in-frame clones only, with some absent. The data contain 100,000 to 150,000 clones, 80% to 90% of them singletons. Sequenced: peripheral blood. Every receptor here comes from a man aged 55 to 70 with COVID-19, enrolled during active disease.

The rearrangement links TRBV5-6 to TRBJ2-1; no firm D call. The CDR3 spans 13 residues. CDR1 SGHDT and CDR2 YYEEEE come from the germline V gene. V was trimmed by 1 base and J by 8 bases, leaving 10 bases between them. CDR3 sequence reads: CASSLLRFYEQFF. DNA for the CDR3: TGTGCCAGCAGCTTGCTTCGTTTTTATGAGCAGTTCTTC.

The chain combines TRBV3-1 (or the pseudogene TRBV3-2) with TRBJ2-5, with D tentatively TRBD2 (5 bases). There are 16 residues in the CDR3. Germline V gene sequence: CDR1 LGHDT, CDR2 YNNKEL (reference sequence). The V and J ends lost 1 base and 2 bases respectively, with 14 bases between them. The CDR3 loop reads CASSQGTIGVQETQYF. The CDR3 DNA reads TGTGCCAGCAGCCAAGGGACCATCGGGGTTCAAGAGACCCAGTACTTC.

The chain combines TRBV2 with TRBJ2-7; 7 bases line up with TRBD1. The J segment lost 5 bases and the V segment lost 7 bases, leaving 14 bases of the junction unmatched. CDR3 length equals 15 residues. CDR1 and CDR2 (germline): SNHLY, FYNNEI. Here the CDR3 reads CASMGQSRVLHEQYF. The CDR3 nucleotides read TGTGCCAGCATGGGACAGAGCCGCGTTCTCCACGAGCAGTACTTC.

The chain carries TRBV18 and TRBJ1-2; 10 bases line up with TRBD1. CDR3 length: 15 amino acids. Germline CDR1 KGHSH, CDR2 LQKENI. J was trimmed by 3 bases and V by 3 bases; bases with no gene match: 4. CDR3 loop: CASSPGTGEYYGYTF. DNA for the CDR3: TGTGCCAGCTCACCGGGGACAGGGGAGTACTATGGCTACACCTTC. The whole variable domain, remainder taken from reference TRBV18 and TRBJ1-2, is NAGVMQNPRHLVRRRGQEARLRCSPMKGHSHVYWYRQLPEEGLKFMVYLQKENIIDESGMPKERFSAEFPKEGPSILRIQQVVRGDSAAYFCASSPGTGEYYGYTFGSGTRLTVV.

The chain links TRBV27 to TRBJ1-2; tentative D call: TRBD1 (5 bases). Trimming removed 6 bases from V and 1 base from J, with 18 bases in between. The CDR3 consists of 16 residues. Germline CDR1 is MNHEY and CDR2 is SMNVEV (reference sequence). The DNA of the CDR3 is TGTGCCAGCAGAGAGCCCAACGGGGGATTTAACTATGGCTACACCTTC. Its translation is CASREPNGGFNYGYTF.

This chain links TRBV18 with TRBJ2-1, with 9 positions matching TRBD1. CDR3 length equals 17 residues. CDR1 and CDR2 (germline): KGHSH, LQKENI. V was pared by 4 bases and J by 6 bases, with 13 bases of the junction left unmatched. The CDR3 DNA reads TGTGCCAGCTCACTAGCGTTTACGGGACAGGGTTCCAATGAGCAGTTCTTC. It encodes CASSLAFTGQGSNEQFF.

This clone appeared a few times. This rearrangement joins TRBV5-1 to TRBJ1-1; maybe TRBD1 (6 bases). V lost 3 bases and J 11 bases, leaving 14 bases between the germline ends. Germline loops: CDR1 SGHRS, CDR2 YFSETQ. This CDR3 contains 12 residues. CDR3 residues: CASSWNREKAFF. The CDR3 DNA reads TGCGCCAGCAGCTGGAACAGGGAGAAGGCTTTCTTT.

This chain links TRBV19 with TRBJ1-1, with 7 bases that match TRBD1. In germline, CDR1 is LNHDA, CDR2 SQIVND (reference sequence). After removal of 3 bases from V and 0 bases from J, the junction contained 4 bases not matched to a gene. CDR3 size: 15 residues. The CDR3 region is CASSMAGGLNTEAFF. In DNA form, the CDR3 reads TGTGCCAGTAGTATGGCAGGGGGGCTGAACACTGAAGCTTTCTTT.

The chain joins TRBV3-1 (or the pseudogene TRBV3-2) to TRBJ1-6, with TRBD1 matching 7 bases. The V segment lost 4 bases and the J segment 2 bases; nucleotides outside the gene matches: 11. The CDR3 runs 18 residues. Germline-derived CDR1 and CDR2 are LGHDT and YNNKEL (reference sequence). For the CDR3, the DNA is TGTGCCAGCAGCCCCCCGGGACAGCCCACAGCCTATAATTCACCCCTCCACTTT. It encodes CASSPPGQPTAYNSPLHF.

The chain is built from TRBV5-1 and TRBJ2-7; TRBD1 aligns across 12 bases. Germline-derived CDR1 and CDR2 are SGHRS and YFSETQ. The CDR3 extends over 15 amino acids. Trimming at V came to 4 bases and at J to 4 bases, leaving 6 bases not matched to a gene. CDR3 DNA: TGCGCCAGCAGCCGCGGGACAGGGGGCTGGTACGAGCAGTACTTC. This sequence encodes CASSRGTGGWYEQYF. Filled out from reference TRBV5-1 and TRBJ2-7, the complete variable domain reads KAGVTQTPRYLIKTRGQQVTLSCSPISGHRSVSWYQQTPGQGLQFLFEYFSETQRNKGNFPGRFSGRQFSNSRSEMNVSTLELGDSALYLCASSRGTGGWYEQYFGPGTRLTVT.

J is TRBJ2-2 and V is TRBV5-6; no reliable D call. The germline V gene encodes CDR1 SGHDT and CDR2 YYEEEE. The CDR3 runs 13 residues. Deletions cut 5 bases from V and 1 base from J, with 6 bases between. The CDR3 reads CASRQWNTGELFF. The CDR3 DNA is TGTGCCAGCAGGCAGTGGAACACCGGGGAGCTGTTTTTT.

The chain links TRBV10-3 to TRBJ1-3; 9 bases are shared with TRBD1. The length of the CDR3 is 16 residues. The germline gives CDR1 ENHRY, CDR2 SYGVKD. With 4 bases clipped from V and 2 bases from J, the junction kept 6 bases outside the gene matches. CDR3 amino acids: CAISVGDRVTGNTIYF. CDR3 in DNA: TGTGCCATCAGTGTCGGGGACAGGGTGACTGGAAACACCATATATTTT.

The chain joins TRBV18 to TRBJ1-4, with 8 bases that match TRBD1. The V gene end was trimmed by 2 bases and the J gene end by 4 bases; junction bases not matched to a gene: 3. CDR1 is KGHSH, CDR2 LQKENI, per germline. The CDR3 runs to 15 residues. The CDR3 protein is CASSPAQGVNEKLFF. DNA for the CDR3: TGTGCCAGCTCACCAGCACAGGGGGTTAATGAAAAACTGTTTTTT.

The CDR3 sequence is CASNIDRVEAYEKLFF. The CDR3 DNA is TGTGCCAGCAACATAGACAGGGTAGAAGCTTATGAAAAACTGTTTTTT. The genes are TRBV5-5 and TRBJ1-4; 7 bases align to TRBD1. The germline CDR1 and CDR2 sequences are SGHKS and YYEKEE (reference sequence). V lost 6 bases to trimming and J lost 6 bases; unmatched junction nucleotides: 14. The CDR3 is made up of 16 amino acids.

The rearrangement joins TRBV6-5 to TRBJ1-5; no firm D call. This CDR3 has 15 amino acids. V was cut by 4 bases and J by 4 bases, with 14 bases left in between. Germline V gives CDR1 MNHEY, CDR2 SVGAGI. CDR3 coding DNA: TGTGCCAGCAGTTCCACCGGGAAGAATAATCAGCCCCAGCATTTT. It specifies CASSSTGKNNQPQHF.

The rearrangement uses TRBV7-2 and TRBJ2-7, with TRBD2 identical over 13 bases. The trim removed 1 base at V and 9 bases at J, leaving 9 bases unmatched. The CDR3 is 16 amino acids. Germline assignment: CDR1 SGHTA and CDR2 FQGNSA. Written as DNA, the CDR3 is TGTGCCAGCAGCTTAGATCCGGGACTAGCGGGATTGGGGCAGTACTTC. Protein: CASSLDPGLAGLGQYF.

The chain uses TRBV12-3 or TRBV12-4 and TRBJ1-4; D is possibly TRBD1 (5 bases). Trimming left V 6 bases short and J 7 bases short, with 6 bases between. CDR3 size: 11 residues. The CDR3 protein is CASSQGEKLFF. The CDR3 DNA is TGTGCCAGCAGCCAGGGTGAAAAACTGTTTTTT.

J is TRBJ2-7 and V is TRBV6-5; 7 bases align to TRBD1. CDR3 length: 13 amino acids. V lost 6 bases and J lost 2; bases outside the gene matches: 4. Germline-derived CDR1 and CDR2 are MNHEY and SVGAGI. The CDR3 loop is CASSGQAPYEQYF. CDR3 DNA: TGTGCCAGCAGCGGACAGGCCCCCTACGAGCAGTACTTC.